This section outlines one TCR beta chain sequence together with its context. Its specificity is unknown. The record originates from a study of immune evolution from preneoplasia to lung adenocarcinoma. Germline CDR1 SGHNT, CDR2 YENEEA. V was cut by 2 bases and J by 2 bases, with 6 bases left in between. The CDR3 length is 14 residues. Findings of the study overall: Later-stage lesions seemingly showed higher T cell density and diversity than normal lung.

The assay was immunoSEQ multiplex PCR, and TCRdb's table has in-frame clones only and misses some. The sample shows some 2,400 clones, about 80% of them seen only once. After pathologic assessment, macro-dissection selected premalignant or tumor cells for extraction. This clonotype originated in a person aged 65 to 85 with lung adenocarcinoma. The chain links TRBV11-3 to TRBJ2-2; D unclear. The sample comprised FFPE lung adenocarcinoma in situ tissue. CDR3 in DNA: TGTGCCAGCAGCTTATCAGACAACACCGGGGAGCTGTTTTTT. Translating gives CASSLSDNTGELFF. Full variable domain (missing parts from reference TRBV11-3 and TRBJ2-2): EAGVVQSPRYKIIEKKQPVAFWCNPISGHNTLYWYLQNLGQGPELLIRYENEEAVDDSQLPKDRFSAERLKGVDSTLKIQPAELGDSAVYLCASSLSDNTGELFFGEGSRLTVL.